Following are 10 T cell receptor beta chains from one sample sequenced in a study of cytomegalovirus exposure and HLA in healthy donors listed by TCRdb under 2017. Library preparation used the immunoSEQ multiplex PCR assay. For the multiplex PCR, a mixture combining 60 forward primers for TCR Vbeta segments and 13 reverse primers for TCR Jbeta segments was used. Drawn from immuneACCESS, this table holds only the in-frame rearrangements with V and J called that TCRdb kept. Clones are partly lost; checked studies trace under half to an unresolved V gene and leave the rest unexplained. This sample has fewer than 150,000 clones in its table, and more than 75% of those were observed once. Together, the top ten hold roughly 5.6% of the sample. Sequencing input: PBMCs. The receptors derive from a woman aged 40 to 50 in good health and CMV-seropositive.

The J gene is TRBJ2-4, the V gene TRBV13; weak D call: TRBD1 (5 bases). Germline V gene sequence: CDR1 PRHDT, CDR2 FYEKMQ (reference sequence). This CDR3 spans 15 amino acids. Trimming pared 3 bases from V and 7 bases from J, leaving 16 bases between. The CDR3 is CASSFSQGSWNIQYF. CDR3 DNA: TGTGCCAGCAGCTTTTCGCAGGGAAGCTGGAACATTCAGTACTTC.

The V and J genes are TRBV6-5 and TRBJ2-7, with 8 bases fitting TRBD2. Germline-derived CDR1 and CDR2 are MNHEY and SVGAGI. Germline trimming cut 8 bases from V and 6 bases from J; bases unmatched to any gene: 9. The CDR3 runs to 13 residues. The CDR3: CASHGTSEAEQYF. The CDR3 coding sequence is TGTGCCAGCCATGGGACTAGTGAGGCCGAGCAGTACTTC.

The CDR3 coding sequence is TGCGCCAGCAGCTTAACCGGGACTGCCGGGACCACCGTAAGGGAGCAGTACTTC. Its protein product is CASSLTGTAGTTVREQYF. This rearrangement joins TRBV5-1 to TRBJ2-7; possibly TRBD2 for D (6 bases). Looked up from germline, CDR1 is SGHRS and CDR2 is YFSETQ. The CDR3 has 18 residues. V dropped 2 bases and J dropped 7 bases, with 28 bases sitting between them.

The chain has TRBV11-2 and TRBJ2-1; 10 nucleotides line up with TRBD2. CDR1 is SGHAT, CDR2 FQNNGV, per germline. This CDR3 spans 17 amino acids. Losses at the gene ends were 0 bases for V and 1 base for J; bases not matched to a gene: 3. CDR3 residues: CASSLDRAGGSYNEQFF. The CDR3 DNA reads TGTGCCAGCAGCTTAGACCGAGCGGGAGGGTCCTACAATGAGCAGTTCTTC.

This clone was seen more than once but under ten times. The chain uses TRBV28 and TRBJ1-1; TRBD1 agrees at 8 bases. The trim removed 5 bases at V and 4 bases at J, leaving 6 bases unmatched. This CDR3 has 14 residues. In germline, CDR1 is MDHEN, CDR2 SYDVKM. CDR3 sequence: CASSLGTGTTEAFF. In DNA form, the CDR3 reads TGTGCCAGCAGTCTCGGGACAGGAACCACTGAAGCTTTCTTT.

The DNA for the CDR3 is TGTGCCAGCAGTTATCGGAACGGTCGAGGGAATGAGCAGTTCTTC. Protein product: CASSYRNGRGNEQFF. The gene calls are TRBV6-5 and TRBJ2-1; possible D gene TRBD2, 5 bases. There are 15 residues in the CDR3. Trimming pared 3 bases from V and 7 bases from J, leaving 16 bases between. In germline, CDR1 is MNHEY, CDR2 SVGAGI.

The V gene is TRBV11-3, the J gene TRBJ2-7; a weak D match, TRBD1 (6 bases). Trimming shortened V by 2 bases and J by 5 bases, and 22 bases separated the two germline ends. The CDR3 consists of 17 residues. Germline-derived CDR1 and CDR2 are SGHNT and YENEEA. The CDR3 sequence: CASSLRLWGQIRDEQYF. CDR3 DNA sequence: TGTGCCAGCAGCTTAAGGCTCTGGGGACAAATAAGGGACGAGCAGTACTTC.

This clone was seen a few times. This chain connects TRBV6-5 to TRBJ2-7; D is perhaps TRBD2 (6 bases). Trimming left V 5 bases short and J 2 bases short, with 16 bases between. Germline V gene data show CDR1 as MNHEY and CDR2 as SVGAGI. The CDR3 loop spans 15 amino acids. CDR3 residues: CASSPSVRDAYEQYF. DNA for the CDR3: TGTGCCAGCAGTCCTAGCGTCAGGGACGCCTACGAGCAGTACTTC.

This clone was found a few times. The rearrangement joins TRBV7-9 to TRBJ2-2; TRBD1 is a possible D gene (6 bases). Germline assignment: CDR1 SEHNR and CDR2 FQNEAQ (reference sequence). Between the trimmed V and J ends, which lost 3 bases and 7 bases, there was a span of 18 bases. The CDR3 totals 16 residues. The CDR3 sequence: CASSLGAGLGGGELFF. CDR3 sequence (DNA): TGTGCCAGCAGCTTGGGGGCTGGGCTAGGCGGCGGGGAGCTGTTTTTT.

The V gene is TRBV7-9, the J gene TRBJ2-3, with D tentatively TRBD1 (6 bases). The ends were cut back, 4 bases at V and 3 bases at J, with 8 bases in the middle. This CDR3 contains 13 residues. CDR1 is SEHNR, CDR2 FQNEAQ, per germline (reference sequence). The CDR3 coding sequence is TGTGCCAGCAGCTCCACAGGGACAGATACGCAGTATTTT. It translates to CASSSTGTDTQYF.